Presented here are 22 T cell receptor beta chains from one specimen sequenced in a study of immune cell composition in non-small cell lung cancer (dated by TCRdb to the late 2010s). Library preparation employed the immunoSEQ multiplex PCR assay. Held by TCRdb, this immuneACCESS table contains in-frame sequences only and omits some clones. Under half of the omission traces to an unresolved V gene where checked; the cause of the rest is unknown. Within this sample are some 6,600 clones, with about four fifths of them counted one time only. The top ten hold roughly 14% of the sample. Sequencing input: lung tumor tissue. These receptors all stem from a human donor with non-small cell lung cancer.

V usage is TRBV27 and J usage is TRBJ1-6; D ambiguous. V was pared by 3 bases and J by 7 bases, with 7 bases between. CDR1 and CDR2 from the germline V gene are MNHEY and SMNVEV (reference sequence). The CDR3 spans 13 residues. The CDR3 bases are TGTGCCAGCAGTTTTGGGCTCAATTCACCCCTCCACTTT. It yields the protein CASSFGLNSPLHF.

The rearrangement links TRBV30 to TRBJ1-2; TRBD1 aligns across 9 bases. V trimming: 3 bases; J trimming: 2 bases; junction bases outside the gene matches: 7. This CDR3 has 15 residues. Germline V gene data show CDR1 as GTSNPN and CDR2 as SVGIG (reference sequence). CDR3 loop: CAWSGTGKENYGYTF. CDR3 coding DNA: TGTGCCTGGAGCGGGACAGGGAAGGAAAACTATGGCTACACCTTC.

The chain uses TRBV19 and TRBJ1-2; 7 nucleotides agree with TRBD1. CDR3 length equals 13 residues. After removal of 6 bases from V and 6 bases from J, the junction contained 7 bases not matched to a gene. Germline V lookup: CDR1 LNHDA, CDR2 SQIVND (reference sequence). CDR3 region: CASSLVQGNGYTF. CDR3 coding DNA: TGTGCCAGTAGCCTCGTACAGGGGAATGGCTACACCTTC.

This clone was observed a single time. The V and J genes are TRBV5-1 and TRBJ2-1; D is possibly TRBD2 (5 bases). V shed 4 bases and J shed 4 bases, with 21 bases lying between them. The CDR3 runs 17 residues. In germline, CDR1 is SGHRS, CDR2 YFSETQ. CDR3 nucleotide sequence: TGCGCCAGCAGCCCAGCTGGGGAGTGGGCGAGGTACAATGAGCAGTTCTTC. It translates to CASSPAGEWARYNEQFF.

The chain joins TRBV4-2 to TRBJ2-7, with TRBD1 matching 8 bases. Germline V CDR1 and CDR2: LGHNA, YNFKEQ. The CDR3 spans 16 residues. J gave up 2 bases and V 0 bases, and 6 bases lay outside the gene matches. CDR3 in DNA: TGTGCCAGCAGCCAAGAAATCGGGACAGGACCCTACGAGCAGTACTTC. Amino acids: CASSQEIGTGPYEQYF.

The rearrangement joins TRBV5-8 to TRBJ2-3; the match to TRBD2 covers 12 bases. From germline, CDR1 is SGHTS and CDR2 YDEGEE. Losses at the gene ends were 4 bases for V and 1 base for J; bases not matched to a gene: 7. The CDR3 has 17 residues. For the CDR3, the DNA is TGTGCCAGCAGCCCTCTAGCGGGAGGGCCGGGCACAGATACGCAGTATTTT. It translates to CASSPLAGGPGTDTQYF. Filled out from reference TRBV5-8 and TRBJ2-3, the complete variable domain reads EAGVTQSPTHLIKTRGQQATLRCSPISGHTSVYWYQQALGLGLQFLLWYDEGEERNRGNFPPRFSGRQFPNYSSELNVNALELEDSALYLCASSPLAGGPGTDTQYFGPGTRLTVL.

The sample holds a few counts of this clone. V and J are TRBV4-1 and TRBJ2-1; a weak D match, TRBD1 (6 bases). V lost 5 bases and J 1 base, leaving 15 bases between the germline ends. CDR3 length: 16 residues. Germline-derived CDR1 and CDR2 are MGHRA and YSYEKL. CDR3: CASSIGVRGSYNEQFF. CDR3 coding DNA: TGCGCCAGCAGCATTGGTGTCAGGGGATCCTACAATGAGCAGTTCTTC.

The chain is built from TRBV4-2 and TRBJ2-7; the D gene is possibly TRBD2 (7 bases). Trimming removed 3 bases at V and 2 bases at J, with 23 bases between. The CDR3 is made up of 18 amino acids. Germline V gene lookup returns CDR1 LGHNA and CDR2 YNFKEQ. The CDR3 loop reads CASSQTRRGRGITYEQYF. CDR3 DNA: TGTGCCAGCAGCCAGACCCGACGAGGGAGGGGGATCACCTACGAGCAGTACTTC.

Here the CDR3 reads CASSLSRGGQLGEQYF. In nucleotides, the CDR3 is TGTGCCAGCAGTTTATCGCGTGGGGGACAGCTTGGCGAGCAGTACTTC. The chain carries TRBV28 and TRBJ2-7; the match to TRBD1 covers 7 bases. This CDR3 has 16 residues. Germline CDR1 is MDHEN and CDR2 is SYDVKM. V gave up 1 base and J gave up 6 bases; unmatched junction bases: 12.

The V call is TRBV19, the J call TRBJ1-1; 7 bases match TRBD1. The CDR3 totals 14 residues. The V gene end was trimmed by 9 bases and the J gene end by 3 bases; junction bases not matched to a gene: 10. Germline V lookup: CDR1 LNHDA, CDR2 SQIVND (reference sequence). This CDR3 is CASSIRDSYTEAFF. The CDR3 DNA reads TGTGCCAGCTCTATCCGGGACAGCTACACTGAAGCTTTCTTT.

Judged by abundance, this clone is medium-sized. The V call is TRBV6-6, the J call TRBJ1-2; D uncertain. CDR3 length: 14 amino acids. Trimming shortened V by 6 bases and J by 0 bases, and 11 bases separated the two germline ends. Germline CDR1 MNHNY, CDR2 SVGAGI (reference sequence). CDR3 coding DNA: TGTGCCAGCAGAAAATTGATAGCTAACTATGGCTACACCTTC. This gives the protein CASRKLIANYGYTF.

The chain carries TRBV9 and TRBJ2-1; 11 bases are shared with TRBD1. There are 14 residues in the CDR3. Unmatched junction bases numbered 6, after V lost 4 bases and J lost 9 bases. Germline V gives CDR1 SGDLS, CDR2 YYNGEE. The CDR3 is CASSPGQGAREQFF. Written as DNA, the CDR3 is TGTGCCAGCAGCCCCGGACAGGGGGCGCGTGAGCAGTTCTTC.

The rearrangement joins TRBV28 to TRBJ2-2, with 10 bases that match TRBD1. Germline CDR1 MDHEN, CDR2 SYDVKM. Trimming at V came to 3 bases and at J to 7 bases, leaving 8 bases not matched to a gene. The CDR3 consists of 16 residues. In DNA form, the CDR3 reads TGTGCCAGCAGTTTTTCGGGACAGGGGCTTGGCGGGGAGCTGTTTTTT. This translates into CASSFSGQGLGGELFF.

The chain recombines TRBV7-6 with TRBJ2-7; 12 bases align to TRBD2. The CDR3 has 17 residues. V lost 5 bases and J lost 0; bases outside the gene matches: 8. Germline CDR1 and CDR2: SGHVS and FNYEAQ. The CDR3: CASSPNPSGRGSYEQYF. The CDR3 DNA sequence: TGTGCCAGCAGCCCTAACCCTAGCGGGAGGGGCTCCTACGAGCAGTACTTC.

The genes are TRBV5-5 and TRBJ2-5, with unresolved D. The CDR3 covers 12 residues. Germline V gene sequence: CDR1 SGHKS, CDR2 YYEKEE (reference sequence). The germline V and J ends were trimmed by 0 bases and 4 bases, with 4 bases remaining between them. CDR3 in DNA: TGTGCCAGCAGCTTGGCCGGAGAGACCCAGTACTTC. Encoded protein: CASSLAGETQYF.

This rearrangement joins TRBV11-2 to TRBJ1-1; TRBD1 agrees at 7 bases. Per the germline V gene, CDR1 is SGHAT and CDR2 is FQNNGV. The CDR3 runs 15 residues. V was clipped by 6 bases and J by 0 bases; unmatched bases: 7. As DNA, the CDR3 is TGTGCCAGCAGTCGGGGACAGTCCATGAACACTGAAGCTTTCTTT. This codes for CASSRGQSMNTEAFF.

This chain connects TRBV2 to TRBJ2-7, with D possibly TRBD1 on 6 matching bases. The CDR3 is 15 amino acids. The ends were cut back, 7 bases at V and 1 base at J, with 17 bases in the middle. Per germline, CDR1 SNHLY and CDR2 FYNNEI. The CDR3 region has the DNA TGTGCCAGCATTGCCCGAGGGGGTTCGTCCTACGAGCAGTACTTC. Translating gives CASIARGGSSYEQYF.

This chain connects TRBV27 to TRBJ1-5; TRBD1 matches at 7 bases. Germline loops: CDR1 MNHEY, CDR2 SMNVEV (reference sequence). Trimming at V came to 5 bases and at J to 9 bases, leaving 7 bases not matched to a gene. CDR3 length equals 13 residues. CDR3 residues: CASSVQGRRPQHF. In DNA form, the CDR3 reads TGTGCCAGCAGTGTACAGGGGAGGCGGCCCCAGCATTTT.

The chain has TRBV19 and TRBJ2-5, with D possibly matching TRBD1 (5 bases). The CDR3 totals 15 residues. Germline CDR1 LNHDA, CDR2 SQIVND (reference sequence). The V end was cut by 4 bases, the J end by 4 bases, with 16 bases between. The CDR3 here is CASSSYGYQGETQYF. The CDR3 coding sequence is TGTGCCAGTAGTAGTTACGGCTATCAGGGAGAGACCCAGTACTTC. Full variable domain (rest looked up from reference TRBV19 and TRBJ2-5): DGGITQSPKYLFRKEGQNVTLSCEQNLNHDAMYWYRQDPGQGLRLIYYSQIVNDFQKGDIAEGYSVSREKKESFPLTVTSAQKNPTAFYLCASSSYGYQGETQYFGPGTRLLVL.

This clone was counted between two and nine times. The chain joins TRBV5-8 to TRBJ2-7; tentatively, D is TRBD1 (5 bases). The CDR3 runs 14 residues. From germline, CDR1 is SGHTS and CDR2 YDEGEE. The V and J ends lost 0 bases and 5 bases respectively, with 12 bases between them. Written as DNA, the CDR3 is TGTGCCAGCAGCTTGGGGTGGGGCCGGAACGAGCAGTACTTC. Translating gives CASSLGWGRNEQYF.

The J gene is TRBJ2-1, the V gene TRBV12-5; 10 bases match TRBD2. Germline lookup yields CDR1 LGHNT and CDR2 FRNRAP. V shed 0 bases, J shed 4 bases, and the junction held 6 bases outside the gene matches. The CDR3 runs 17 residues. CDR3 protein: CASGLVRLAGGYNEQFF. CDR3 bases: TGTGCTAGTGGTTTGGTACGATTAGCGGGAGGTTACAATGAGCAGTTCTTC.

As DNA, the CDR3 is TGTGCCAGCAGCTTGACAGGGTATGGTGGTCCAGATACGCAGTATTTT. This gives the protein CASSLTGYGGPDTQYF. V usage is TRBV5-8 and J usage is TRBJ2-3; possible D gene TRBD1, 6 bases. CDR1 and CDR2 from the germline V gene are SGHTS and YDEGEE. CDR3 length: 16 residues. The V end was cut by 1 base, the J end by 4 bases, with 16 bases between.